This TCR beta chain was recorded in a study of blood T cells in healthy people across ages. Combining a sample-barcoded 5' primer with a J-beta primer mix, a second PCR ran for about 7 to 11 cycles. From the 5' RACE reads, TCRdb called clonotypes with MiXCR, one entry per CDR3 protein. The sample lists approximately 320,000 distinct CDR3 sequences, roughly a quarter occurring once. This TCR derives from a woman aged 70-85 years in good health. Sequences were obtained from blood.

CDR3 coding DNA: TGCAGTGCTAGGGGGGGCACTAATGAAAAACTGTTTTTT. This translates into CSARGGTNEKLFF. The chain couples TRBV20-1 to TRBJ1-4, with TRBD1 as a possible D gene (6 bases). CDR3 size: 13 residues. V lost 3 bases to trimming and J lost 2 bases, with 7 bases between them. Germline V CDR1 and CDR2: DFQATT, SNEGSKA (reference sequence).